This passage covers 10 T cell receptor beta chains from one sample sequenced in a study of T-cell reconstitution after alpha-beta-depleted transplantation in children. Unique molecular identifiers were used in preparing the TCRbeta library. Via MiXCR, TCRdb re-called the PCR reads, giving one row per CDR3 protein. The table includes a few hundred thousand distinct CDR3 sequences, about an eighth detected once. The sequences come from PBMCs, mostly from graft donor cells, collected 360 days after TCRalphabeta/CD19-depleted stem cell transplant. The receptors shown here come from a male patient under 18 who had a stem cell transplant for acute myeloid leukemia, so the T cells may come from the graft donor.

The chain has TRBV11-2 and TRBJ2-4, with unresolved D. V was cut by 4 bases and J by 0 bases, with 10 bases left in between. This CDR3 comprises 15 residues. The V gene's germline CDR1 is SGHAT and CDR2 FQNNGV. CDR3 bases: TGTGCCAGCAGCTCCATATTCCTAGCCAAAAACATTCAGTACTTC. Amino acids: CASSSIFLAKNIQYF.

This clonotype was recorded at least ten times. The chain is built from TRBV20-1 and TRBJ2-1; 9 bases are shared with TRBD2. Germline CDR1 reads DFQATT; CDR2 reads SNEGSKA (reference sequence). V was pared by 3 bases and J by 7 bases, with 10 bases of the junction left unmatched. There are 15 residues in the CDR3. The CDR3 region has the DNA TGCAGTGCTAGGGTGTGGCTAGCGGGAAAGAATGAGCAGTTCTTC. This codes for CSARVWLAGKNEQFF.

The chain links TRBV21-1 to TRBJ2-1. TRBV21-1 is assigned pseudogene status. The CDR3 has 17 amino acids. CDR3 sequence (DNA): TGTGCCAGCAGCAAATTTCAAGCGGGATGCTCCTACAATGAGCAGTTCTTC. Its protein is CASSKFQAGCSYNEQFF.

The rearrangement uses TRBV20-1 and TRBJ2-3, with 11 positions matching TRBD2. The germline V gene has CDR1 DFQATT and CDR2 SNEGSKA (reference sequence). This CDR3 has 17 amino acids. The junction had 14 bases not matched to a gene; V was cut back by 6 bases and J by 3 bases. The CDR3 region has the DNA TGCAGTGCCCCTTTAGCGGGAGGGCCACTTTGGACAGATACGCAGTATTTT. Amino acids: CSAPLAGGPLWTDTQYF.

This clonotype came up a few times. V and J are TRBV20-1 and TRBJ2-1; D gene uncertain. There are 19 residues in the CDR3. Trimming left V 0 bases short and J 0 bases short, with 21 bases between. Germline CDR1 and CDR2: DFQATT and SNEGSKA (reference sequence). The CDR3, as DNA: TGCAGTGCTAGAGATCCGTCGGTAGCAGGCATCAGCTCCTACAATGAGCAGTTCTTC. It translates to CSARDPSVAGISSYNEQFF.

V and J are TRBV20-1 and TRBJ2-5, with D perhaps matching TRBD2 (5 bases). Trimming took off 3 bases at V and 4 bases at J, with 18 bases between the two ends. The CDR3 is 15 amino acids. CDR1 is DFQATT, CDR2 SNEGSKA, per germline (reference sequence). The CDR3 nucleotides read TGCAGTGCTAGCCCGGGTCTAGCTAACCCAGAGACCCAGTACTTC. This codes for CSASPGLANPETQYF.

This clonotype was observed many times. The J gene is TRBJ2-5, the V gene TRBV29-1, with D tentatively TRBD1 (6 bases). Trimming shortened V by 6 bases and J by 2 bases, and 10 bases separated the two germline ends. The CDR3 covers 12 residues. Germline assignment: CDR1 SQVTM and CDR2 ANQGSEA. CDR3 protein: CSVAGTQETQYF. CDR3 in DNA: TGCAGCGTGGCCGGGACACAAGAGACCCAGTACTTC.

The rearrangement links TRBV2 to TRBJ2-5; possible D gene TRBD1, 6 bases. The CDR3 sequence is 13 residues long. Germline V gene lookup returns CDR1 SNHLY and CDR2 FYNNEI. Trimming removed 6 bases at V and 4 bases at J, with 12 bases between. The CDR3 DNA reads as TGTGCCAGCAGCGTCGGACAGCCAGAGACCCAGTACTTC. Translating gives CASSVGQPETQYF.

This chain joins TRBV12-3 or TRBV12-4 and TRBJ2-1; 9 nucleotides agree with TRBD1. The V segment lost 6 bases and the J segment 1 base; nucleotides outside the gene matches: 7. This CDR3 is 16 amino acids long. CDR3 bases: TGTGCCAGCAGCCGGAATGGACAGGGGTCCTACAATGAGCAGTTCTTC. Protein product: CASSRNGQGSYNEQFF.

This clonotype was found a few times. The genes are TRBV18 and TRBJ2-2; D perhaps matches TRBD1 (5 bases). Germline V gives CDR1 KGHSH, CDR2 LQKENI. V shed 6 bases and J shed 6 bases, with 20 bases lying between them. CDR3 length: 16 residues. The CDR3 DNA sequence: TGTGCCAGCTCCCTACTCCACGACAGTTCCGCCGGGGAGCTGTTTTTT. This codes for CASSLLHDSSAGELFF.